This TCR beta chain was obtained from a study of cytomegalovirus exposure and HLA in healthy donors. Study-level points and caveats: Researchers catalogued approximately 160 TCR beta chains as cytomegalovirus-associated.

As for this clone: Its antigen is unknown.

60 Vbeta and 13 Jbeta primers were used in PCR. Profiled with immunoSEQ multiplex PCR; TCRdb holds only in-frame clones, not every one. The sample has about 110,000 clones; less than 80% are singletons. Germline V gives CDR1 SGHDN, CDR2 FVKESK. The CDR3 length is 16 residues. Between the trimmed V and J ends, which lost 4 bases and 6 bases, there was a span of 16 bases. The rearrangement joins TRBV14 to TRBJ1-6; the D gene is possibly TRBD1 (6 bases). The sequence was collected from a woman in her forties or fifties in good health and CMV-seropositive. The source material was PBMCs. For the CDR3, the DNA is TGTGCCAGCAGCCCGACGGTAGGGACAATTAATTCACCCCTCCACTTT. It specifies CASSPTVGTINSPLHF.